The clone carrying this T cell receptor (beta chain) was recorded a few times. Unmatched junction bases numbered 8, after V lost 1 base and J lost 2 bases. CDR1 and CDR2 from the germline V gene are SGDLS and YYNGEE. The CDR3 contains 16 residues. Each CDR3 protein gets one entry after TCRdb re-called the 5' RACE reads with MiXCR. Of a few hundred thousand distinct CDR3 sequences in the sample, around 7.3% were seen once. These data originate in a study of T cells after yellow fever vaccination. The input for sequencing was PBMCs, taken about 41 days after the first yellow fever vaccination. This chain links TRBV9 with TRBJ2-5, with 7 bases that match TRBD2. The receptor's source is a man between 18 and 35 years old who received the YFV17D yellow fever vaccine. The DNA for the CDR3 is TGTGCCAGCAGCGTATTTGGGGGGGACCCACAAGAGACCCAGTACTTC. Translation: CASSVFGGDPQETQYF.